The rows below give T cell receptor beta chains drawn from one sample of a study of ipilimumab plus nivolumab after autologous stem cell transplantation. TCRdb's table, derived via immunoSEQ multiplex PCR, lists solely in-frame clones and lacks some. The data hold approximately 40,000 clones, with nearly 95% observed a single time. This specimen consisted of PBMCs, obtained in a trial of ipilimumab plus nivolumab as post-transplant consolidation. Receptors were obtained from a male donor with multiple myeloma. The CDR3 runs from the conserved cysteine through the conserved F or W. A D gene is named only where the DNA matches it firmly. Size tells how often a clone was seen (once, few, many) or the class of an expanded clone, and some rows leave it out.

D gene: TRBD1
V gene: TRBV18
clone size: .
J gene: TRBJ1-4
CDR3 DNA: TGTGCCAGCTCATCCAATCCAGGGACAGGGCGAACTAATGAAAAACTGTTTTTT
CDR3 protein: CASSSNPGTGRTNEKLFF

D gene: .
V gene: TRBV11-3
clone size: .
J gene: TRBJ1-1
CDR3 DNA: TGTGCCAGCAGCTCCAGGTGGGGCACTGAAGCTTTCTTT
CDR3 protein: CASSSRWGTEAFF

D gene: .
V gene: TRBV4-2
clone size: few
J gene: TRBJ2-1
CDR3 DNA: TGTGCCAGCAGCCAAGATCAGCCGGGGGGCATCACGTGGAATGAGCAGTTCTTC
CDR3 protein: CASSQDQPGGITWNEQFF

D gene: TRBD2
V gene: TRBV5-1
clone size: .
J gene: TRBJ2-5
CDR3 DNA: TGCGCCAGCAGCTTGTCTCCCTGGGGCGGGAGCCAAGAGACCCAGTACTTC
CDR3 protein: CASSLSPWGGSQETQYF

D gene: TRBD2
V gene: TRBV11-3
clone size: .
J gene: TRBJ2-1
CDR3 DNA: TGTGCCAGCAGCTTAGGACTAGCGGGAGTAGGTGAGCAGTTCTTC
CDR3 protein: CASSLGLAGVGEQFF

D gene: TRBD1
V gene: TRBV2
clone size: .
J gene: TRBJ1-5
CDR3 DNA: TGTGCCAGCAGTGGGGGCAGGGGGCAGCCCCAGCATTTT
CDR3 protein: CASSGGRGQPQHF

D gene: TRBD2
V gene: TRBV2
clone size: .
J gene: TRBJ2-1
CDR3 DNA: TGTGCCAGCAGTATAGCGGGGGGGCCTGTATATGAGCAGTTCTTC
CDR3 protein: CASSIAGGPVYEQFF

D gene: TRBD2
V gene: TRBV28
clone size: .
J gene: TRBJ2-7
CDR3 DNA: TGTGCCAGCAGTTTCTCTTGGCGGGAGACCTACGAGCAGTACTTC
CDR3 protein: CASSFSWRETYEQYF

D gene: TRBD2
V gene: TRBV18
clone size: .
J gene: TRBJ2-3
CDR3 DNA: TGTGCCAGCTCACCTATGGGACTAGCGGGAACGGATACGCAGTATTTT
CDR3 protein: CASSPMGLAGTDTQYF

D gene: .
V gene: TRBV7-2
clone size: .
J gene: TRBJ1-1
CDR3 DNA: TGTGCCACCCTCCAAGGACAGCTCAACACTGAAGCTTTCTTT
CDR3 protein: CATLQGQLNTEAFF

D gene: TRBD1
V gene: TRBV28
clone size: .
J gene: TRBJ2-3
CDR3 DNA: TGTGCCAGCATCACAGGGGCGGCAGATACGCAGTATTTT
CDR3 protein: CASITGAADTQYF

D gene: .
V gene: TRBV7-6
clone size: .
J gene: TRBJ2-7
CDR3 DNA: TGTGCCAGCAGCTTAGAAGCGGTTTCCTACGAGCAGTACTTC
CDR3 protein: CASSLEAVSYEQYF

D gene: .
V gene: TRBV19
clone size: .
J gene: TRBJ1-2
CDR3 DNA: TGTGCCAGTAGACACGGGACACCGTATGGCTACACCTTC
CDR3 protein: CASRHGTPYGYTF

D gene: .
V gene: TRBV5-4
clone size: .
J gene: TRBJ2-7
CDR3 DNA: TGTGCCAGCAGCTTGGGCGGGACGGATCGGGAGCAGTACTTC
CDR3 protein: CASSLGGTDREQYF

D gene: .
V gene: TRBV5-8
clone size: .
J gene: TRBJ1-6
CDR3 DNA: TGTGCCAGCAGCTTGGATAATTCACCCCTCCACTTT
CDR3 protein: CASSLDNSPLHF

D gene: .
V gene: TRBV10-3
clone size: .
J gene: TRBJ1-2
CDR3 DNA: TGTGCCATCAGTTTTGAGGGAAACTATGGCTACACCTTC
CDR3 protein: CAISFEGNYGYTF

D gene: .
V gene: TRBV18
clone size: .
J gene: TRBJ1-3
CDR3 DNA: TGTGCCAGCTCACGGGACACTTTAAACTCTGGAAACACCATATATTTT
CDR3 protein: CASSRDTLNSGNTIYF

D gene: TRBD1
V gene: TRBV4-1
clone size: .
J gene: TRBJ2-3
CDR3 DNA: TGCGCCAGTACGCGGACAGGGATTCTAGATACGCAGTATTTT
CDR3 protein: CASTRTGILDTQYF

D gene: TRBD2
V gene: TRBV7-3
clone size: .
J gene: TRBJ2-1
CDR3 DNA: TGTGCCAGCGGGACTAGTCGAGGCAATGAGCAGTTCTTC
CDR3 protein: CASGTSRGNEQFF

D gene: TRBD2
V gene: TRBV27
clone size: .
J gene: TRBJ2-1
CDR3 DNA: TGTGCCAGCAGTTGGCTAGCGGGAGGCAATGAGCAGTTCTTC
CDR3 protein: CASSWLAGGNEQFF

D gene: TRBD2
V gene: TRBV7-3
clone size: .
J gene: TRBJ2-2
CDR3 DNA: TGTGCCAGCGGACAACTAGCGGGAGGGCACACCGGGGAGCTGTTTTTT
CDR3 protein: CASGQLAGGHTGELFF

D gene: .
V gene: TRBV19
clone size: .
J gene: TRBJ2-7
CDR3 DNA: TGTGCCAGTAGTATCTATGCTGTTGGGGAGCCCTACGAGCAGTACTTC
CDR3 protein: CASSIYAVGEPYEQYF

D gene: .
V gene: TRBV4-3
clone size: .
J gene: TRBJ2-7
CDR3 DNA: TGCGCCAGCAGCCAAGCGGTCTGGGACTACGAGCAGTACTTC
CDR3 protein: CASSQAVWDYEQYF